The 15 T cell receptor beta chains given below trace back to one sample, sequenced in a study of T cell repertoires in cytomegalovirus infection. TCRdb itself ran the reads through MiXCR, one entry per CDR3 protein. This sample carries approximately 600,000 distinct CDR3 sequences, approximately 40% of them seen once, and the ten largest clones take more than 40%. Their antigen targets remain unknown. The sequencing here drew on cultured PBMCs, taken from culture after CMV antigen stimulation. These receptors all stem from a human donor in good health (CMV status not recorded). Some clones in this sample may be carry-over from other donors' samples.

This clonotype was recorded a few times. The chain has TRBV19 and TRBJ2-6; no definite D call. V lost 6 bases, J lost 2 bases, and 11 bases lay in between. Looked up from germline, CDR1 is LNHDA and CDR2 is SQIVND (reference sequence). This CDR3 is 15 amino acids long. Here the CDR3 DNA reads TGTGCCAGTAGCCCATCCCCGGCTGGGGCCAACGTCCTGACTTTC. This codes for CASSPSPAGANVLTF.

This clonotype was counted a single time. The chain carries TRBV7-2 and TRBJ1-3, with D uncertain. Germline V lookup: CDR1 SGHTA, CDR2 FQGNSA. The CDR3 is 14 residues long. V was shortened by 1 base and J by 7 bases, with 11 bases between the two germline ends. CDR3 sequence reads: CASSLGTAWNTIYF. As DNA, the CDR3 is TGTGCCAGCAGCTTAGGTACAGCTTGGAACACCATATATTTT.

The chain joins TRBV20-1 to TRBJ2-3; D may be TRBD2 (5 bases). The germline V gene encodes CDR1 DFQATT and CDR2 SNEGSKA (reference sequence). CDR3 length: 14 residues. Trimming cost V 3 bases and J 7 bases, with 17 bases left between them. CDR3 nucleotide sequence: TGCAGTGCTAGGGGAGCAGTTTACGCTTATACGCAGTATTTT. This sequence encodes CSARGAVYAYTQYF.

Here the CDR3 DNA reads TGTGCCAGCAGCCCAAGACAGGGCAGAGACGGGGAGCTGTTTTTT. Translating gives CASSPRQGRDGELFF. The genes are TRBV7-8 and TRBJ2-2; TRBD1 matches at 7 bases. The CDR3 loop spans 15 amino acids. Germline CDR1 SGHVS, CDR2 FQNEAQ. Trimming at V came to 5 bases and at J to 7 bases, leaving 10 bases not matched to a gene.

The chain has TRBV6-5 and TRBJ2-7; D uncertain. This CDR3 spans 14 amino acids. Trimming removed 0 bases at V and 2 bases at J, with 8 bases between. Germline V gives CDR1 MNHEY, CDR2 SVGAGI. CDR3 nucleotide sequence: TGTGCCAGCAGTTACTCCAGCAGGACCTACGAGCAGTACTTC. It encodes CASSYSSRTYEQYF.

The J gene is TRBJ2-2, the V gene TRBV30, with D uncertain. The V and J ends lost 4 bases and 4 bases respectively, with 10 bases between them. Germline CDR1 is GTSNPN and CDR2 is SVGIG (reference sequence). The CDR3 totals 13 residues. The CDR3 loop reads CAWMTYLTGELFF. The DNA of the CDR3 is TGTGCCTGGATGACTTACCTCACCGGGGAGCTGTTTTTT.

This clonotype was seen ten or more times. The rearrangement uses TRBV7-2 and TRBJ1-2; D call uncertain. This CDR3 is built from 12 residues. Between the trimmed V and J ends, which lost 3 bases and 8 bases, there was a span of 10 bases. CDR1 is SGHTA and CDR2 is FQGNSA in the germline V gene. As DNA, the CDR3 is TGTGCCAGCAGCTTGGCCCGAAGGGGCTACACCTTC. It is translated as CASSLARRGYTF.

The sample holds a few counts of this clonotype. The chain links TRBV7-8 to TRBJ1-1; D uncertain. Germline CDR1 is SGHVS and CDR2 is FQNEAQ. Deletions cut 5 bases from V and 4 bases from J, with 14 bases between. The CDR3 spans 14 residues. CDR3 sequence: CASSPPNVGTEAFF. The CDR3 coding sequence is TGTGCCAGCAGCCCGCCCAACGTAGGCACTGAAGCTTTCTTT.

Only a few counts were recorded for this clonotype. CDR3 coding DNA: TGTGCCAGCAGCCCGACAGGGGGGGAAAGCAATCAGCCCCAGCATTTT. Protein: CASSPTGGESNQPQHF. This chain connects TRBV7-2 to TRBJ1-5, with 9 bases lining up with TRBD1. The CDR3 is 16 residues long. Per the germline V gene, CDR1 is SGHTA and CDR2 is FQGNSA. V gave up 5 bases and J gave up 1 base; unmatched junction bases: 6.

The chain recombines TRBV7-6 with TRBJ2-2; the match to TRBD2 covers 8 bases. The germline gives CDR1 SGHVS, CDR2 FNYEAQ. The CDR3 spans 17 residues. Trimming took 1 base from V and 2 from J; bases not matched to a gene: 6. The DNA for the CDR3 is TGTGCCAGCAGCTTAGAACTAGCGGAGTCAAACACCGGGGAGCTGTTTTTT. Its protein product is CASSLELAESNTGELFF.

This clonotype has just a few counts. The chain is built from TRBV19 and TRBJ1-5; D is uncertain. Germline V gives CDR1 LNHDA, CDR2 SQIVND (reference sequence). This CDR3 has 10 residues. The V end lost 11 bases, the J end lost 6 bases, and 8 bases lay between the germline ends. The DNA of the CDR3 is TGTGCCCCTTCTAGTCAGCCCCAGCATTTT. It specifies CAPSSQPQHF. Supplemented by reference TRBV19 and TRBJ1-5, the full variable domain reads DGGITQSPKYLFRKEGQNVTLSCEQNLNHDAMYWYRQDPGQGLRLIYYSQIVNDFQKGDIAEGYSVSREKKESFPLTVTSAQKNPTAFYLCAPSSQPQHFGDGTRLSIL.

The chain has TRBV23-1 and TRBJ1-4, with D maybe TRBD1 (6 bases). TRBV23-1 is an open reading frame, and its role is uncertain. The CDR3 has 22 residues. The V and J ends lost 0 bases and 0 bases respectively, with 26 bases between them. The CDR3 DNA reads TGCGCCAGCAGTCAATCGCCCCCAGGGGAGGGACTTAAAGAGGCAACTAATGAAAAACTGTTTTTT. It encodes CASSQSPPGEGLKEATNEKLFF.

This clonotype was detected a few times. This rearrangement joins TRBV7-2 to TRBJ2-5; the D call may be TRBD1 or TRBD2 (5 bases each). The germline V and J ends were trimmed by 7 bases and 2 bases, with 14 bases remaining between them. The CDR3 runs to 14 residues. CDR1 is SGHTA and CDR2 is FQGNSA in the germline V gene. CDR3 coding DNA: TGTGCCAGCACCCCCACGAGGGGACAAGAGACCCAGTACTTC. Its translation is CASTPTRGQETQYF.

The chain joins TRBV24-1 to TRBJ2-2, with D unclear. This CDR3 has 11 residues. Germline CDR1 and CDR2: KGHDR and SFDVKD. V was cut by 9 bases and J by 5 bases, with 6 bases left in between. The CDR3 protein is CATEETGELFF. The CDR3 nucleotides read TGTGCCACCGAAGAAACCGGGGAGCTGTTTTTT.

This chain connects TRBV7-3 to TRBJ1-1; weak D call: TRBD1 (5 bases). The CDR3 spans 14 residues. Trimming shortened V by 6 bases and J by 1 base, and 12 bases separated the two germline ends. CDR1 and CDR2 (germline): SGHTA, FQGTGA. The CDR3 coding sequence is TGTGCCAGCAGTCCGACAGCTCCGAACACTGAAGCTTTCTTT. This sequence encodes CASSPTAPNTEAFF.